The text below deals with one T cell receptor (beta chain). The target antigen is unknown. The data are from a study of OX40 agonist ivuxolimab in advanced cancers. Overall study context: Of mixed ages from 23 to 79 and averaging about 60 years, the group was over 80% male.

Overall study results and limits: Dose levels from 0.1 to 3.0 mg/kg saw CD4+ and CD8+ blood T cells expand clonally by week 6. Clonal expansion was among the lowest in partial responders at 0.1-3.0 mg/kg, especially CD8+. Some nonresponders also had low normalized T-cell clonal expansion.

Germline V CDR1 and CDR2: MNHNS, SASEGT. V gave up 3 bases and J gave up 4 bases; unmatched junction bases: 3. The CDR3 runs 14 residues. Only in-frame clones appear in the TCRdb table, and some are missing; sequencing was by immunoSEQ multiplex PCR. The repertoire has roughly 68,000 clones, over 75% of them found once; the top ten carry roughly an eighth. This receptor was taken from an adult with an advanced solid tumor such as melanoma, head and neck, liver or kidney cancer. The V and J genes are TRBV6-1 and TRBJ2-5; 9 nucleotides agree with TRBD1. Sequenced here: CD4+ or CD8+ T cells sorted from blood, sampled in a trial of the OX40 agonist ivuxolimab. This CDR3 reads CASSDATGGETQYF. In nucleotides, the CDR3 is TGTGCCAGCAGTGACGCGACAGGGGGAGAGACCCAGTACTTC.